Listed below are T cell receptor beta chains from one sample, sequenced in a study of blood T cell repertoires in COVID-19. TCRdb's table, derived via immunoSEQ multiplex PCR, lists solely in-frame clones and lacks some. The sample comprises about 41,000 clones, 83% of which are singletons, and less than 45% rests with the top ten. Sequencing was performed on peripheral blood. These receptors were obtained from a woman aged 80 or over with active or convalescent COVID-19. Both conserved end residues are part of each CDR3. Each record gives: clone size, CDR3 length, J gene, D gene, V gene, CDR3 protein, CDR3 DNA. The D gene is left open where the match is weak. Clone sizes are given selectively: once, few, many, or a class where the clone is expanded.

>NA|14|TRBJ1-6|TRBD1|TRBV2
CASSPQGERSPLHF
TGTGCCAGCAGTCCTCAGGGGGAACGCTCACCCCTCCACTTT
>NA|12|TRBJ1-1|TRBD1|TRBV29-1
CSSDRGNTEAFF
TGCAGCTCTGACAGGGGGAACACTGAAGCTTTCTTT
>NA|15|TRBJ1-1|NA|TRBV7-9
CASSSHGGMNTEAFF
TGTGCCAGCAGCTCACACGGAGGTATGAACACTGAAGCTTTCTTT
>NA|16|TRBJ1-6|NA|TRBV6-4
CASAETGTSNNSPLHF
TGTGCCAGCGCCGAGACCGGGACAAGTAATAATTCACCCCTCCACTTT
>NA|14|TRBJ2-5|TRBD2|TRBV30
CAWSASGSGETQYF
TGTGCCTGGAGTGCTAGCGGGAGTGGTGAGACCCAGTACTTC
>NA|15|TRBJ2-3|NA|TRBV25-1
CASSKRADLTDTQYF
TGTGCCAGCAGTAAAAGAGCGGATCTCACAGATACGCAGTATTTT
>NA|11|TRBJ1-1|NA|TRBV18
CASSGSTEAFF
TGTGCCAGCTCAGGGAGCACTGAAGCTTTCTTT
>NA|10|TRBJ2-7|NA|TRBV28
CASSPVEQYF
TGTGCCAGCAGCCCCGTCGAGCAGTACTTC
>NA|12|TRBJ1-1|NA|TRBV28
CASMIRVTEAFF
TGTGCCAGCATGATCCGGGTCACTGAAGCTTTCTTT
>few|15|TRBJ2-1|NA|TRBV7-3
CASSLQAGSYNEQFF
TGTGCCAGCAGCCTTCAAGCGGGCTCCTACAATGAGCAGTTCTTC
>few|13|TRBJ1-2|NA|TRBV6-1
CASSDTGIGGYTF
TGTGCCAGCAGTGATACAGGGATAGGGGGCTACACCTTC
>NA|17|TRBJ1-6|NA|TRBV5-1
CASSPRTADARDSPLHF
TGCGCCAGCAGCCCGCGGACCGCGGACGCGAGGGATTCACCCCTCCACTTT
>NA|13|TRBJ1-1|NA|TRBV3-1/TRBV3-2
CASSQEGVTEAFF
TGTGCCAGCAGCCAAGAAGGGGTCACTGAAGCTTTCTTT
>NA|16|TRBJ2-5|TRBD1|TRBV7-9
CASSLNVGRGQGTQYF
TGTGCCAGCAGCTTAAATGTCGGCAGGGGGCAAGGGACCCAGTACTTC
>NA|18|TRBJ2-1|TRBD2|TRBV7-9
CASSLLLAGGPSYNEQFF
TGTGCCAGCAGCTTATTACTAGCGGGAGGGCCCTCCTACAATGAGCAGTTCTTC
>NA|13|TRBJ1-4|TRBD1|TRBV18
CASSTGANEKLFF
TGTGCCAGCTCGACAGGGGCTAATGAAAAACTGTTTTTT
>NA|12|TRBJ1-1|NA|TRBV7-9
CASSSQGREAFF
TGTGCCAGCAGCTCACAGGGAAGGGAAGCTTTCTTT
>NA|14|TRBJ1-2|NA|TRBV18
CASSLTDSSYGYTF
TGTGCCAGCTCCCTGACAGATTCTTCCTATGGCTACACCTTC
>NA|14|TRBJ2-1|NA|TRBV11-2
CASSSARGYNEQFF
TGTGCCAGCAGCTCCGCCCGGGGCTACAATGAGCAGTTCTTC
>NA|15|TRBJ2-1|TRBD2|TRBV6-5
CASRPRGLAGNEQFF
TGTGCCAGCAGACCCCGCGGACTAGCGGGGAATGAGCAGTTCTTC
>NA|15|TRBJ1-1|TRBD1|TRBV28
CASSFVTGENTEAFF
TGTGCCAGCAGTTTCGTTACAGGGGAGAACACTGAAGCTTTCTTT
>few|14|TRBJ2-1|NA|TRBV6-2/TRBV6-3
CASSSIRTNNEQFF
TGTGCCAGCAGCTCGATTCGTACAAACAATGAGCAGTTCTTC
>NA|15|TRBJ2-5|TRBD2|TRBV2
CASSTGGGVRETQYF
TGTGCCAGCAGTACCGGGGGGGGAGTTCGGGAGACCCAGTACTTC
>NA|11|TRBJ1-2|NA|TRBV3-1/TRBV3-2
CASSLSSGYTF
TGTGCCAGCAGCCTTTCCTCGGGCTACACCTTC
>NA|16|TRBJ1-1|NA|TRBV5-1
CASSSGGARVDTEAFF
TGCGCCAGCAGCTCGGGCGGAGCCAGGGTGGACACTGAAGCTTTCTTT
>once|17|TRBJ2-5|TRBD2|TRBV11-3
CASSFGTSGGIQETQYF
TGTGCCAGCAGCTTCGGTACTAGCGGGGGCATCCAAGAGACCCAGTACTTC
>few|15|TRBJ2-3|TRBD1|TRBV28
CASATRGRGTDTQYF
TGTGCCAGCGCAACCAGGGGGCGCGGCACAGATACGCAGTATTTT
>NA|15|TRBJ1-1|NA|TRBV7-8
CASSLGRTVGTEAFF
TGTGCCAGCAGCTTAGGGAGGACAGTCGGTACTGAAGCTTTCTTT
>NA|12|TRBJ2-3|NA|TRBV6-6
CASTGMTDTQYF
TGTGCCAGTACAGGGATGACAGATACGCAGTATTTT
>NA|12|TRBJ2-1|TRBD2|TRBV28
CASTGLAGEQFF
TGTGCCAGCACCGGACTAGCGGGTGAGCAGTTCTTC
>NA|13|TRBJ1-2|NA|TRBV5-1
CASSLGGFDGYTF
TGCGCCAGCAGCTTGGGCGGGTTCGATGGCTACACCTTC
>NA|16|TRBJ2-1|TRBD2|TRBV5-1
CASSSVPGRVVDEQFF
TGCGCCAGCAGCTCAGTACCAGGGAGGGTAGTCGATGAGCAGTTCTTC
>NA|15|TRBJ1-1|NA|TRBV19
CASRTARSMNTEAFF
TGTGCCAGTAGGACTGCCAGATCCATGAACACTGAAGCTTTCTTT
>NA|22|TRBJ1-2|TRBD1|TRBV10-1
CASSEADISRTGCPKESYGYTF
TGCGCCAGCAGTGAGGCGGACATATCAAGGACAGGGTGCCCCAAAGAGTCCTATGGCTACACCTTC
>NA|14|TRBJ1-5|NA|TRBV6-5
CASRSGGTNQPQHF
TGTGCCAGCAGGTCGGGGGGTACCAATCAGCCCCAGCATTTT
>NA|17|TRBJ2-1|TRBD2|TRBV18
CASSPPGGRAYYNEQFF
TGTGCCAGCTCACCACCGGGCGGGAGGGCCTACTACAATGAGCAGTTCTTC
>NA|15|TRBJ2-2|TRBD2|TRBV7-8
CASSRGLANTGELFF
TGTGCCAGCAGCCGAGGACTAGCAAACACCGGGGAGCTGTTTTTT
>few|15|TRBJ1-6|NA|TRBV5-1
CASSLAQGLNSPLHF
TGCGCCAGCAGCTTGGCGCAGGGTCTAAATTCACCCCTCCACTTT
>NA|17|TRBJ1-3|NA|TRBV3-1/TRBV3-2
CASSQDLQGQNGNTIYF
TGTGCCAGCAGCCAAGATCTCCAGGGGCAGAACGGAAACACCATATATTTT
>NA|15|TRBJ2-3|TRBD2|TRBV27
CASSSGLAGVDTQYF
TGTGCCAGCAGTTCCGGACTAGCGGGAGTAGATACGCAGTATTTT
>once|15|TRBJ2-2|NA|TRBV5-4
CASSLAYTGTGELFF
TGTGCCAGCAGCTTGGCCTACACGGGGACCGGGGAGCTGTTTTTT